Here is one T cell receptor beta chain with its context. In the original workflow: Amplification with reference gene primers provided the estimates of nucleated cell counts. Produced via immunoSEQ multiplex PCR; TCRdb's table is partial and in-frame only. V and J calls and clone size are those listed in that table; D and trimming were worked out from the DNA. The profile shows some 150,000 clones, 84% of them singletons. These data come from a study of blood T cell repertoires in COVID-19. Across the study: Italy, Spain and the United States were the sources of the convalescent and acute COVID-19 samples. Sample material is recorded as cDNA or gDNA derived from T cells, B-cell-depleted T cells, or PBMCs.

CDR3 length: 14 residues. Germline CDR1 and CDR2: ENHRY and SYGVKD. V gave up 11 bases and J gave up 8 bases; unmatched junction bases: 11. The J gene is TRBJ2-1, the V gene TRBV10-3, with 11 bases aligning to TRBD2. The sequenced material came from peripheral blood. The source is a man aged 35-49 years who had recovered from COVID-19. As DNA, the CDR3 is TGTGCCGCCGCTCCCGGGACTAGCGGTTATGAGCAGTTCTTC. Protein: CAAAPGTSGYEQFF.